Following are 4 T cell receptor beta chains from one sample sequenced in a study of Ad26.COV2.S vaccination and SARS-CoV-2 variants. Stated treatment: 19 received Ad26.COV2.S at low or high dose, single or two shots; 5 received placebo; per-sample allocation not given. Sampling was performed 63 days after the first vaccine or placebo injection. Data came from immunoSEQ multiplex PCR; TCRdb stores just in-frame clones and leaves some out. The data contain about 410,000 clones, 92% of them singletons. The sequencing used peripheral blood, collected in a trial of Ad26.COV2.S vaccine versus placebo. The source of these receptors is a person between 18 and 65 years old who received the Ad26.COV2.S COVID-19 vaccine or a placebo.

This chain links TRBV11-2 with TRBJ2-1; TRBD1 might be the D (5 bases). V shed 5 bases and J shed 8 bases, with 16 bases lying between them. This CDR3 region has 14 residues. Germline CDR1 reads SGHAT; CDR2 reads FQNNGV. Here the CDR3 reads CASSPRRVGDEQFF. In nucleotides, the CDR3 is TGTGCCAGCAGCCCTCGCAGGGTTGGCGATGAGCAGTTCTTC. The full variable domain, rest sourced from reference TRBV11-2 and TRBJ2-1, is EAGVAQSPRYKIIEKRQSVAFWCNPISGHATLYWYQQILGQGPKLLIQFQNNGVVDDSQLPKDRFSAERLKGVDSTLKIQPAKLEDSAVYLCASSPRRVGDEQFFGPGTRLTVL.

This chain links TRBV28 with TRBJ2-3, with D possibly TRBD2 on 6 matching bases. This CDR3 has 15 residues. CDR1 is MDHEN, CDR2 SYDVKM, per germline. The V gene lost 2 bases and the J gene lost 3 bases, with 12 bases spanning the gap. The CDR3 sequence is CASSLRRGLTDTQYF. The CDR3 DNA reads as TGTGCCAGCAGTTTACGTCGGGGGTTAACAGATACGCAGTATTTT.

As regards this clone: A read error may produce the germline difference seen at one junction end. Other DNA sequences in the same sample also yield this CDR3. The V gene is TRBV11-2, the J gene TRBJ1-3; the D gene is possibly TRBD1 (6 bases). CDR3 length: 16 residues. Germline V gene sequence: CDR1 SGHAT, CDR2 FQNNGV. The CDR3 region is CTSSFEGQISGNTIYF. The CDR3 DNA reads TGCACCAGCAGCTTTGAAGGACAGATCTCTGGAAACACCATATATTTT.

The chain links TRBV7-9 to TRBJ1-3; unclear D gene. The CDR3 runs 13 residues. V was cut by 0 bases and J by 0 bases, with 0 bases left in between. Germline V gives CDR1 SEHNR, CDR2 FQNEAQ (reference sequence). This CDR3 reads CASSLASGNTIYF. DNA for the CDR3: TGTGCCAGCAGCTTAGCCTCTGGAAACACCATATATTTT.